These 20 T cell receptor beta chains share one sample of origin, sequenced in a study of early T cells in non-severe SARS-CoV-2 infection. TCRdb re-called the 5' RACE reads with MiXCR, one entry per CDR3 protein. The table includes 90,000 to 120,000 distinct CDR3 sequences, approximately 12% detected once. The sequenced sample was whole blood. The receptors here all came from an adult who was a healthcare worker with PCR-confirmed SARS-CoV-2 infection or an uninfected control (not recorded which).

This clonotype was recorded a few times. The chain uses TRBV11-2 and TRBJ2-1, with 9 nucleotides matching TRBD1. The germline V gene has CDR1 SGHAT and CDR2 FQNNGV. Trimming took 3 bases from V and 8 from J; bases not matched to a gene: 5. The CDR3 runs to 14 residues. The CDR3 DNA reads as TGTGCCAGCAGCTTTACAGGGGGCATTGATGAGCAGTTCTTC. Protein product: CASSFTGGIDEQFF.

This clonotype has at least ten counts. The chain carries TRBV7-2 and TRBJ2-7; 7 bases line up with TRBD1. The CDR3 extends over 14 amino acids. J gave up 4 bases and V 4 bases, and 7 bases lay outside the gene matches. Germline-derived CDR1 and CDR2 are SGHTA and FQGNSA. CDR3 in amino acids: CASSSGQQIYEQYF. As DNA, the CDR3 is TGTGCCAGCAGCTCGGGACAGCAGATTTACGAGCAGTACTTC.

The gene calls are TRBV2 and TRBJ2-1, with D perhaps TRBD2 (5 bases). The ends were cut back, 9 bases at V and 5 bases at J, with 11 bases in the middle. Germline V CDR1 and CDR2: SNHLY, FYNNEI. CDR3 length equals 12 residues. The CDR3 DNA sequence: TGTGCCAGAGGGAGTTGGGACAATGAGCAGTTCTTC. This gives the protein CARGSWDNEQFF. The whole variable domain, remainder taken from reference TRBV2 and TRBJ2-1, is EPEVTQTPSHQVTQMGQEVILRCVPISNHLYFYWYRQILGQKVEFLVSFYNNEISEKSEIFDDQFSVERPDGSNFTLKIRSTKLEDSAMYFCARGSWDNEQFFGPGTRLTVL.

V and J are TRBV11-1 and TRBJ1-1; D remains ambiguous. Per the germline V gene, CDR1 is SGHAT and CDR2 is FQDESV (reference sequence). The V end was cut by 8 bases, the J end by 2 bases, with 12 bases between. The CDR3 covers 13 residues. CDR3 bases: TGTGCCAGCGGGTACAAGCCTAACACTGAAGCTTTCTTT. Amino acid sequence: CASGYKPNTEAFF.

About this clonotype: This clone may be a read error of a much larger clone one base away. The chain employs TRBV12-3 or TRBV12-4 and TRBJ2-7; D is ambiguous. The CDR3 is 12 residues long. The CDR3 sequence: CASGLGSHEQYF. The CDR3, as DNA: TGTGCCAGCGGTTTAGGATCTCACGAGCAGTACTTC.

There are many counts of this clonotype. The J gene is TRBJ1-1, the V gene TRBV10-3; no definite D call. The germline gives CDR1 ENHRY, CDR2 SYGVKD. Between the trimmed V and J ends, which lost 0 bases and 5 bases, there was a span of 7 bases. The CDR3 spans 13 residues. The CDR3: CAISESGRTEAFF. The DNA for the CDR3 is TGTGCCATCAGTGAGTCTGGTAGGACTGAAGCTTTCTTT.

In regard to this clonotype: At one boundary the junction diverges from the germline segment, which might be a read error. This rearrangement joins TRBV6-5 to TRBJ2-2; D may be TRBD1 or TRBD2 (6 bases each). The germline V gene encodes CDR1 MNHEY and CDR2 SVGAGI. The CDR3 spans 15 residues. CDR3 coding DNA: TGTGCCAGCAGTTGCTCGGGCAGGGGATCCGGGGGGCTGTTTTTT. It codes for CASSCSGRGSGGLFF.

This clonotype was recorded at least ten times. The genes are TRBV28 and TRBJ2-1; TRBD2 agrees at 8 bases. The CDR3 has 15 amino acids. Germline CDR1 and CDR2: MDHEN and SYDVKM. The V segment lost 2 bases and the J segment 5 bases; nucleotides outside the gene matches: 5. The CDR3 sequence is CASSLAGGPHNEQFF. CDR3 sequence (DNA): TGTGCCAGCAGTTTAGCGGGAGGCCCACACAATGAGCAGTTCTTC.

The table lists this clonotype with many counts. The rearrangement uses TRBV5-4 and TRBJ2-1; 8 bases are a match to TRBD1. The V and J ends lost 4 bases and 7 bases, in that order; junction bases with no gene match: 13. In germline, CDR1 is SGHNT, CDR2 YYREEE (reference sequence). The CDR3 length is 16 residues. Here the CDR3 reads CASSPQGQGARNEQFF. CDR3 DNA: TGTGCCAGCAGCCCGCAAGGGCAGGGGGCGAGGAATGAGCAGTTCTTC.

This clonotype came up many times. The rearrangement joins TRBV7-6 to TRBJ2-5; 8 bases match TRBD1. The CDR3 length is 16 residues. Trimming took 3 bases from V and 6 from J; bases not matched to a gene: 12. Germline CDR1 SGHVS, CDR2 FNYEAQ. CDR3 sequence reads: CASSFEGTGIGKTQYF. CDR3 nucleotides: TGTGCCAGCAGCTTTGAGGGGACAGGAATCGGAAAGACCCAGTACTTC.

This clonotype was detected many times. The V gene is TRBV10-3, the J gene TRBJ1-1; 8 nucleotides agree with TRBD1. This CDR3 spans 15 amino acids. J lost 1 base, V lost 6 bases, and 7 bases had no gene match. Germline values: CDR1 ENHRY, CDR2 SYGVKD. The CDR3 bases are TGTGCCATCAGGGGAAACGGGACAGGGAACACTGAAGCTTTCTTT. As protein: CAIRGNGTGNTEAFF.

This clonotype was found a few times. The DNA for the CDR3 is TGCGCCAGCAGCCCTGAACAGGGAATGACCGGGGAGCTGTTTTTT. As protein: CASSPEQGMTGELFF. The chain joins TRBV5-1 to TRBJ2-2, with D possibly matching TRBD1 (6 bases). The CDR3 runs to 15 residues. Trimming took off 4 bases at V and 5 bases at J, with 15 bases between the two ends. Germline values: CDR1 SGHRS, CDR2 YFSETQ.

This clonotype was observed many times. The rearrangement links TRBV2 to TRBJ1-4; perhaps TRBD1 as D (6 bases). V was clipped by 5 bases and J by 6 bases, with 16 bases between them. The CDR3 length is 15 residues. Germline values: CDR1 SNHLY, CDR2 FYNNEI. CDR3 loop: CASSYYRAHDEKLFF. The DNA for the CDR3 is TGTGCCAGCAGTTATTACAGGGCCCACGATGAAAAACTGTTTTTT.

The CDR3 DNA reads as TGCGCCAGCAGCTTGGAGGGGACAGGGGATGAGCAGTACTTC. Translation: CASSLEGTGDEQYF. The rearrangement uses TRBV5-1 and TRBJ2-7; TRBD1 matches 10 bases. The CDR3 length is 14 residues. CDR1 and CDR2 from the germline V gene are SGHRS and YFSETQ. Unmatched junction bases numbered 4, after V lost 0 bases and J lost 7 bases.

This chain links TRBV19 with TRBJ2-1; TRBD2 might be the D (6 bases). The V end lost 6 bases, the J end lost 3 bases, and 12 bases lay between the germline ends. This CDR3 is built from 14 residues. The germline CDR1 and CDR2 sequences are LNHDA and SQIVND (reference sequence). As DNA, the CDR3 is TGTGCCAGTAGGGGGGACTCGCTCTACAATGAGCAGTTCTTC. Translated: CASRGDSLYNEQFF.

The chain carries TRBV28 and TRBJ1-5; TRBD1 matches at 10 bases. The germline gives CDR1 MDHEN, CDR2 SYDVKM. The J segment lost 16 bases and the V segment lost 5 bases, leaving 5 bases of the junction unmatched. CDR3 size: 11 residues. This CDR3 reads CASSHDRGLHF. In DNA form, the CDR3 reads TGTGCCAGCAGTCACGACAGGGGGCTACATTTT.

The chain couples TRBV2 to TRBJ2-3; no reliable D call. V was clipped by 5 bases and J by 4 bases, with 13 bases between them. The CDR3 totals 14 residues. The germline CDR1 and CDR2 sequences are SNHLY and FYNNEI. The CDR3 DNA is TGTGCCAGCAGTTACCTAGGCAAGGCAGATACGCAGTATTTT. It specifies CASSYLGKADTQYF.

Ten or more counts support this clonotype. The CDR3 nucleotides are TGCGCCAGCAGCCCTTCAGCAGCCTCTGGAAACACCATATATTTT. Amino acids: CASSPSAASGNTIYF. V and J are TRBV4-1 and TRBJ1-3, with no clear D. The CDR3 runs 15 residues. Germline V CDR1 and CDR2: MGHRA, YSYEKL. Trimming took 4 bases from V and 0 from J, leaving 10 bases between them.

This clonotype was found a few times. This chain joins TRBV14 and TRBJ2-1; the D is unclear. Trimming pared 0 bases from V and 12 bases from J, leaving 21 bases between. This CDR3 is 16 amino acids long. Germline CDR1 SGHDN, CDR2 FVKESK. The CDR3 is CASSQELKTSMKGQFF. CDR3 DNA sequence: TGTGCCAGCAGCCAAGAGCTAAAAACCTCAATGAAGGGGCAGTTCTTC.

This clonotype was observed a handful of times. This chain uses TRBV6-2 or TRBV6-3 with TRBJ2-2; the match to TRBD1 covers 7 bases. Trimming at V came to 6 bases and at J to 9 bases, leaving 7 bases not matched to a gene. The CDR3 loop spans 13 amino acids. Germline CDR1 reads MNHEY; CDR2 reads SVGEGT. CDR3 nucleotides: TGTGCCAGCAGCCACAACAGGGGACGGGAGCTGTTTTTT. Translated, it gives CASSHNRGRELFF.